This T cell receptor (beta chain) derives from a study of blood T cell repertoires in COVID-19. Sequenced by immunoSEQ multiplex PCR; TCRdb stores in-frame clones only, minus some. Of about 230,000 clones in the sample, roughly 91% were seen once. CDR3 length: 17 amino acids. CDR1 and CDR2 (germline): SGHAT, FQNNGV. Germline trimming cut 8 bases from V and 1 base from J; bases unmatched to any gene: 11. This TCR was sampled from a young woman with acute COVID-19. Specimen: PBMCs or T cells enriched from blood (not recorded which). The chain uses TRBV11-2 and TRBJ2-3, with TRBD2 identical over 11 bases. The CDR3 DNA reads as TGTGCCAGCTCCCATAGCGGGGGGGGTTCGGGCACAGATACGCAGTATTTT. This gives the protein CASSHSGGGSGTDTQYF. The full variable domain, in which reference TRBV11-2 and TRBJ2-3 provide the parts outside the CDR3, is EAGVAQSPRYKIIEKRQSVAFWCNPISGHATLYWYQQILGQGPKLLIQFQNNGVVDDSQLPKDRFSAERLKGVDSTLKIQPAKLEDSAVYLCASSHSGGGSGTDTQYFGPGTRLTVL.